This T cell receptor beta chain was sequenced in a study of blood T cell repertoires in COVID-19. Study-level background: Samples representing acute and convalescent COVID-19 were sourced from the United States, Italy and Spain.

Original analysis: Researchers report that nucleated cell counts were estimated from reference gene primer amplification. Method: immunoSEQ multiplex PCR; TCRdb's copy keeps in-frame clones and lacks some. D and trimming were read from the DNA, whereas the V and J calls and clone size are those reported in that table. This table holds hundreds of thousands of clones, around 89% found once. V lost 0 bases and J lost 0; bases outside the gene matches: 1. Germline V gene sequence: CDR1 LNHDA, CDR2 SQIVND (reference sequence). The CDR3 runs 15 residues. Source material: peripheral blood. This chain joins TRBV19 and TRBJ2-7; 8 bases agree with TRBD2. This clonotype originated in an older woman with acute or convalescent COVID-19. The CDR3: CASSIEGTSSYEQYF. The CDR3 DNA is TGTGCCAGTAGTATAGAGGGGACTAGCTCCTACGAGCAGTACTTC. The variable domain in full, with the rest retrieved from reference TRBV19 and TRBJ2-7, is DGGITQSPKYLFRKEGQNVTLSCEQNLNHDAMYWYRQDPGQGLRLIYYSQIVNDFQKGDIAEGYSVSREKKESFPLTVTSAQKNPTAFYLCASSIEGTSSYEQYFGPGTRLTVT.